The 11 T cell receptor beta chains listed next were all sequenced from one sample in a study of T cell responses to AZD1222 COVID-19 vaccine. Profiling relied on immunoSEQ multiplex PCR, and the TCRdb table lists in-frame clones only, not all of them. Among around 100,000 clones, 75% to 90% were seen once, and the ten largest hold under 20%. The sample consisted of peripheral blood, taken on day 0 of AZD1222 vaccination. Receptors were obtained from an adult in good health.

Turning to this clone: The junction differs from germline at one of its ends, possibly a read error. The chain's CDR3 is CGWGGRRNTIYF. The CDR3 region has the DNA TGTGGCTGGGGGGGTCGCCGAAACACCATATATTTT. The rearrangement joins TRBV30 to TRBJ1-3, with a weak D call TRBD1 (5 bases). The CDR3 contains 12 residues. Germline values: CDR1 GTSNPN, CDR2 SVGIG (reference sequence). The whole variable domain, filled in from reference TRBV30 and TRBJ1-3, reads SQTIHQWPATLVQPVGSPLSLECTVEGTSNPNLYWYRQAAGRGLQLLFYSVGIGQISSEVPQNLSASRPQDRQFILSSKKLLLSDSGFYLCGWGGRRNTIYFGEGSWLTVV.

The chain couples TRBV29-1 to TRBJ2-7, with 7 bases matching TRBD1. V shed 8 bases, J shed 3 bases, and the junction held 4 bases outside the gene matches. The length of the CDR3 is 11 residues. From germline, CDR1 is SQVTM and CDR2 ANQGSEA. The CDR3 DNA reads as TGCAGCCCGGGACAGCGCTACGAGCAGTACTTC. This sequence encodes CSPGQRYEQYF.

This chain joins TRBV6-5 and TRBJ1-1; tentative D call: TRBD1 (5 bases). Trimming pared 2 bases from V and 1 base from J, leaving 8 bases between. The CDR3 extends over 14 amino acids. The V gene's germline CDR1 is MNHEY and CDR2 SVGAGI. CDR3 in amino acids: CASSYGGANTEAFF. CDR3 sequence (DNA): TGTGCCAGCAGTTACGGTGGGGCGAACACTGAAGCTTTCTTT.

J is TRBJ2-1 and V is TRBV11-2; TRBD1 is a possible D gene (6 bases). CDR1 SGHAT and CDR2 FQNNGV come from the germline V gene. The CDR3 has 17 amino acids. Trimming took 0 bases from V and 9 from J, leaving 21 bases between them. The CDR3 here is CASSLDLVGAFLAEQFF. The DNA for the CDR3 is TGTGCCAGCAGCTTAGACCTAGTGGGGGCATTCCTCGCTGAGCAGTTCTTC.

The J gene is TRBJ1-2, the V gene TRBV2; 8 bases line up with TRBD1. The CDR3 extends over 12 amino acids. Trimming at V came to 7 bases and at J to 3 bases, leaving 1 base not matched to a gene. The germline V gene encodes CDR1 SNHLY and CDR2 FYNNEI. The CDR3 DNA reads as TGTGCCAGCAAGACAGGGGACTATGGCTACACCTTC. Protein: CASKTGDYGYTF.

This clone occurred a few times. The chain employs TRBV11-2 and TRBJ2-7; no clear D. V was pared by 2 bases and J by 3 bases, with 8 bases between. The length of the CDR3 is 13 residues. The V gene's germline CDR1 is SGHAT and CDR2 FQNNGV. As DNA, the CDR3 is TGTGCCAGCAGCTTACCGTACGTCTACGAGCAGTACTTC. It translates to CASSLPYVYEQYF.

The chain couples TRBV3-1 (or the pseudogene TRBV3-2) to TRBJ1-6; D gene unclear. Germline CDR1 is LGHDT and CDR2 is YNNKEL (reference sequence). The CDR3 extends over 13 amino acids. Trimming took off 2 bases at V and 10 bases at J, with 9 bases between the two ends. The CDR3 region has the DNA TGTGCCAGCAGCCAACAGGATCGGTCACCCCTCCACTTT. Amino acid sequence: CASSQQDRSPLHF.

This clone was detected once. This rearrangement joins TRBV30 to TRBJ2-7, with a possible D match to TRBD1 (6 bases). V lost 2 bases, J lost 3 bases, and 8 bases lay in between. This CDR3 comprises 12 residues. Germline CDR1 is GTSNPN and CDR2 is SVGIG (reference sequence). The CDR3 loop reads CAWSRDIYEQYF. In DNA, the CDR3 is TGTGCCTGGAGTCGGGACATCTACGAGCAGTACTTC.

This clone has a single count. CDR3 sequence: CASSLGVGTTYEQYF. The CDR3 nucleotides are TGCGCCAGCAGCTTGGGTGTGGGGACGACCTACGAGCAGTACTTC. The J gene is TRBJ2-7, the V gene TRBV5-1; tentatively, D is TRBD1 or TRBD2 (5 bases each). Germline CDR1 is SGHRS and CDR2 is YFSETQ. Trimming shortened V by 0 bases and J by 2 bases, and 12 bases separated the two germline ends. The CDR3 is 15 residues long.

This rearrangement joins TRBV12-3 or TRBV12-4 to TRBJ1-2; D not certain. Between the trimmed V and J ends, which lost 2 bases and 6 bases, there was a span of 10 bases. The CDR3 length is 13 residues. Here the CDR3 DNA reads TGTGCCAGCAGTTTATCAGGCCCGAATGGCTACACCTTC. Translating gives CASSLSGPNGYTF.

The V call is TRBV6-5, the J call TRBJ1-3; tentatively, D is TRBD1 (6 bases). This CDR3 spans 15 amino acids. Germline assignment: CDR1 MNHEY and CDR2 SVGAGI. V was cut by 2 bases and J by 2 bases, with 10 bases left in between. CDR3 in DNA: TGTGCCAGCAGTTACAATGGGGGGCCTGGAAACACCATATATTTT. This encodes CASSYNGGPGNTIYF.